This is a list of T cell receptor beta chains from one sample in a study of T cell responses to AZD1222 COVID-19 vaccine. Generated by immunoSEQ multiplex PCR, the TCRdb table keeps only in-frame clones and is missing some. The table includes over 150,000 clones, roughly 86% detected once. The specimen was peripheral blood, collected on day 0 of AZD1222 vaccination. The receptors come from an adult in good health. Each CDR3 is given with its conserved first and last residue. A D gene is named only where the DNA matches it firmly. Clone size appears in some rows only: once, few, many, or a class for an expanded clone.

d_call	v_call	clone_size	j_call	cdr3_aa	cdr3_nt
NA	TRBV7-3	NA	TRBJ1-4	CASSLTPGSINEKLFF	TGTGCCAGCAGCTTAACCCCAGGGTCTATTAATGAAAAACTGTTTTTT
NA	TRBV6-5	NA	TRBJ1-4	CASSYSPRLNEKLFF	TGTGCCAGCAGTTACTCCCCGAGGCTTAATGAAAAACTGTTTTTT
TRBD1	TRBV30	NA	TRBJ2-3	CAWQGAADTQYF	TGTGCCTGGCAGGGGGCTGCAGATACGCAGTATTTT
NA	TRBV7-2	NA	TRBJ2-7	CASSQSAESSSYEQYF	TGTGCCAGCAGTCAGTCCGCGGAGAGTAGCTCCTACGAGCAGTACTTC
NA	TRBV24-1	NA	TRBJ2-1	CATSDWDPSSYNEQFF	TGTGCCACCAGTGACTGGGACCCTAGCTCCTACAATGAGCAGTTCTTC
NA	TRBV29-1	NA	TRBJ2-7	CSVGQSYEQYF	TGCAGCGTTGGACAGTCATACGAGCAGTACTTC
NA	TRBV6-5	once	TRBJ1-1	CASSSGTANTEAFF	TGTGCCAGCAGTTCTGGGACGGCGAACACTGAAGCTTTCTTT
TRBD1	TRBV4-1	NA	TRBJ1-1	CASSQGDSRLGEAFF	TGCGCCAGCAGCCAAGGGGACAGCCGACTCGGTGAAGCTTTCTTT
TRBD1	TRBV14	NA	TRBJ2-2	CASSQGPGQGGELFF	TGTGCCAGCAGCCAAGGGCCAGGACAGGGCGGGGAGCTGTTTTTT
NA	TRBV15	NA	TRBJ2-7	CATSIWKDGSYEQYF	TGTGCCACCAGCATCTGGAAGGACGGATCCTACGAGCAGTACTTC
NA	TRBV15	NA	TRBJ2-3	CATSRDFGRASTDTQYF	TGTGCCACCAGCAGAGATTTCGGCAGGGCGAGCACAGATACGCAGTATTTT
TRBD1	TRBV5-6	few	TRBJ1-3	CASSTDRAGNTIYF	TGTGCCAGCAGCACGGACAGGGCTGGAAACACCATATATTTT
TRBD1	TRBV18	once	TRBJ2-5	CASSKGQLQETQYF	TGTGCCAGCTCAAAGGGACAGCTCCAAGAGACCCAGTACTTC
NA	TRBV3-1/TRBV3-2	NA	TRBJ2-1	CASSQGDFEQFF	TGTGCCAGCAGCCAAGGAGACTTCGAGCAGTTCTTC
NA	TRBV5-1	NA	TRBJ1-2	CASSSSGDGYTF	TGCGCCAGCAGCTCCTCGGGGGATGGCTACACCTTC
TRBD1	TRBV5-5	NA	TRBJ2-6	CASSLVVGQGVLSGANVLTF	TGTGCCAGCAGCTTGGTGGTCGGGCAGGGGGTCCTCTCTGGGGCCAACGTCCTGACTTTC
NA	TRBV11-2	NA	TRBJ1-1	CASSLEASGAFF	TGTGCCAGCAGCTTAGAAGCCTCTGGGGCTTTCTTT